This is a list of T cell receptor beta chains from one sample in a study of cytomegalovirus exposure and HLA in healthy donors. Produced via immunoSEQ multiplex PCR; TCRdb's table is partial and in-frame only. This table holds under 150,000 clones, roughly 83% found once. Sample: PBMCs. These receptors all stem from a girl aged 2 to 9 in good health and CMV-seronegative. The CDR3 runs from the conserved cysteine through the conserved F or W. Each record gives: clone size, J gene, V gene, D gene, CDR3 protein, CDR3 DNA. D genes are given only for firm matches. Size is omitted from some rows. Given values are once, few, many or a class for expanded clones.

>-|TRBJ2-2|TRBV16|-
CASSQFSERAGGELFF
TGTGCCAGCAGCCAATTTTCGGAGAGGGCAGGCGGGGAGCTGTTTTTT
>-|TRBJ1-1|TRBV19|-
CASGGGPRGQVEAFF
TGTGCCAGTGGGGGGGGGCCCCGGGGACAAGTTGAAGCTTTCTTT
>-|TRBJ2-1|TRBV10-2|TRBD1
CASSDYRGAYNEQFF
TGCGCCAGCAGTGATTACAGGGGGGCCTACAATGAGCAGTTCTTC
>-|TRBJ2-3|TRBV30|-
CAWSKRERTDTQYF
TGTGCCTGGAGTAAGAGGGAGAGGACAGATACGCAGTATTTT
>-|TRBJ1-5|TRBV6-6|-
CASSYRESRPNQPQHF
TGTGCCAGCAGTTACCGGGAAAGCCGCCCCAATCAGCCCCAGCATTTT
>-|TRBJ2-5|TRBV7-8|-
CASSFRGALGTQYF
TGTGCCAGCAGCTTCAGGGGGGCGCTTGGGACCCAGTACTTC
>few|TRBJ2-4|TRBV19|TRBD1
CASCRQGEGIQYF
TGTGCCAGCTGTAGACAGGGGGAAGGCATTCAGTACTTC
>-|TRBJ1-1|TRBV2|TRBD1
CASSDDRGLGNTEAFF
TGTGCCAGCAGTGACGACAGGGGGCTTGGGAACACTGAAGCTTTCTTT
>-|TRBJ1-2|TRBV21-1|-
CASSKIPGRDRGNGYTF
TGTGCCAGCAGCAAAATTCCTGGCCGGGACAGGGGGAATGGCTACACCTTC
>-|TRBJ1-2|TRBV7-2|TRBD1
CASSRDRPNYGYTF
TGTGCCAGTTCCCGGGACAGACCTAACTATGGCTACACCTTC
>-|TRBJ2-7|TRBV27|TRBD2
CASSFLGLGAYEQYF
TGTGCCAGCAGTTTCCTAGGACTAGGGGCCTACGAGCAGTACTTC
>-|TRBJ2-5|TRBV5-4|TRBD2
CASSLYRLAGDQETQYF
TGTGCCAGCAGCTTGTATCGCCTAGCGGGCGATCAAGAGACCCAGTACTTC
>-|TRBJ2-2|TRBV27|-
CASSQNRQVRLPELFF
TGTGCCAGCAGTCAAAATAGACAGGTCCGGCTTCCGGAGCTGTTTTTT
>-|TRBJ2-1|TRBV4-1|TRBD2
CASSQDNLAAYNEQFF
TGCGCCAGCAGCCAAGATAACCTAGCGGCGTACAATGAGCAGTTCTTC
>-|TRBJ2-3|TRBV6-4|TRBD2
CASSPAGGPPDTQYF
TGTGCCAGCAGTCCAGCGGGGGGGCCGCCAGATACGCAGTATTTT
>-|TRBJ1-2|TRBV4-1|TRBD1
CASSPLPADRDFYGYTF
TGCGCCAGCAGCCCTCTACCAGCGGACAGGGATTTCTATGGCTACACCTTC
>few|TRBJ1-6|TRBV6-6|-
CASSYEGSPLHF
TGTGCCAGCAGTTACGAGGGTTCACCCCTCCACTTT
>-|TRBJ2-7|TRBV19|TRBD2
CASSRAGAGYSEQYF
TGTGCCAGTAGTAGAGCGGGGGCGGGATATAGCGAGCAGTACTTC
>-|TRBJ1-2|TRBV15|TRBD1
CATSDRAPKDYGYTF
TGTGCCACCAGCGACAGGGCCCCTAAGGACTATGGCTACACCTTC
>-|TRBJ2-1|TRBV10-3|-
CAIKGQGIHNEQFF
TGTGCCATCAAAGGGCAGGGCATTCACAATGAGCAGTTCTTC
>once|TRBJ2-1|TRBV27|TRBD2
CASSPVFSGPYNEQFF
TGTGCCAGCAGCCCCGTCTTTAGCGGGCCGTACAATGAGCAGTTCTTC
>-|TRBJ2-1|TRBV5-4|-
CASSPSQGSSYNEQFF
TGTGCCAGCAGCCCGTCTCAGGGCAGCTCCTACAATGAGCAGTTCTTC
>-|TRBJ1-2|TRBV27|-
CASSLYGGLDGYTF
TGTGCCAGCAGTTTATATGGGGGGTTGGATGGCTACACCTTC
>-|TRBJ1-5|TRBV7-2|TRBD1
CASSSKPGGIDQPQHF
TGTGCCAGCAGCTCAAAACCAGGGGGCATCGATCAGCCCCAGCATTTT
>-|TRBJ1-1|TRBV4-3|TRBD1
CASSEYRGQGTEAFF
TGCGCCAGCAGCGAATACAGGGGGCAGGGCACTGAAGCTTTCTTT
>once|TRBJ2-1|TRBV5-4|TRBD2
CASSLNSGISYNEQFF
TGTGCCAGCAGCTTGAATAGCGGGATCTCCTACAATGAGCAGTTCTTC